The present T cell receptor beta chain was sequenced within a study of T cell responses to AZD1222 COVID-19 vaccine (TCRdb year 2021). Context from the whole study: AZD1222 recipients with second doses at about 4 weeks or about 12 weeks were pooled, because spike-specific TCR depth and breadth did not differ between schedules. A total of around 240 trial participants underwent TCR sequencing, of whom about 210 received two doses of AZD1222 and about 26 received two doses of the MenACWY control vaccine. Trial participants were enrolled into age subgroups of 18-55, 56-69 and 70-plus years, which contained 148, 28 and 57 TCR-sequenced participants, respectively.

General findings and caveats noted by the study authors: Because no samples from the day 14 peak response were available, repertoires could be characterized only after the peak T cell response. Only five or six AZD1222 recipients were SARS-CoV-2 seropositive at baseline, limiting conclusions about previously exposed vaccinees. Participants were mostly white British, with more females than males. The authors suggested clonal diversity may have been underestimated. The 56-69-year group was small, and its depth increase did not reach significance, likely because of low power. After two AZD1222 doses, spike-specific TCR breadth and depth were significantly higher than at day 0 and than in MenACWY recipients. Vaccine-associated CD4 TCRs spanned the whole spike protein, with dominant responses in regions 160-218 and 743-854. Reportedly, almost half of the unique spike-specific TCRs recognized epitopes lying outside the regions that are mutated in the B.1.351 and B.1.1.7 variants.

The time point tag for this specimen amounts to: baseline before first vaccination. Samples from vaccinated people were obtained from the UK trials COV001 and COV002, which included a single-blind randomized controlled phase 2/3 trial of AZD1222 (ChAdOx1 nCoV-19) in healthy adults. Trial participant PBMC samples were collected at day 0 and day 28 after the second dose for TCRbeta chain sequencing. The CDR3 regions of human TCRbeta chains were analyzed by immunosequencing. The authors' pipeline ran thus. Repertoire TCRs were matched against a reference library of SARS-CoV-2-specific TCRs generated with the MIRA antigen-specificity platform. Breadth was defined as the fraction of unique TCRs that were SARS-CoV-2-associated. Depth was defined as the fraction of total T cells that were SARS-CoV-2-associated. Using the MIRA data, every spike-specific TCR was mapped to the spike region that the TCR reacted to and assigned to either a CD4 or a CD8 class. Log10-transformed breadth and depth values were compared by one-way ANOVA with Sidak's multiple comparisons tests. TCRdb took over this immuneACCESS table, retaining in-frame rearrangements with V and J assigned. Such tables are incomplete; in checked studies, under half of the missing clones stem from an unresolved V gene, and the remainder is unexplained. That table is the source of V, J and clone size, and D and trimming were worked out from the DNA. This sample gives 120,000 to 150,000 clones in total; about 91% of them show up just once. The ten largest clones add up to around 2% of the sample.

From cysteine to phenylalanine, the CDR3 is 16 amino acids long. Only CDR3 DNA remains: 48 bases, in frame from the first base. For CDR1 and CDR2, the germline V gene lists SGHDT and YYEEEE. The germline V and J ends show losses of 0 bases and 5 bases respectively, and no gene match explains 5 bases of the junction. A note on this clone: No antigen is known for it. No much larger clone is present one base from it, and per-base qualities are unavailable.

The V and J genes are TRBV5-6 and TRBJ2-1, and 10 bases in between align with TRBD1. This specimen was peripheral blood, taken on day 0 of AZD1222 vaccination. This TCR was recovered from an adult in good health. CDR3 sequence: CASSLGDRGRNNEQFF. The DNA sequence is given as TGTGCCAGCAGCTTGGGGGACAGGGGAAGGAACAATGAGCAGTTCTTC.